The clone carrying this TCR beta chain was counted once. Deletions cut 5 bases from V and 4 bases from J, with 17 bases between. CDR3 size: 16 residues. Germline lookup yields CDR1 SGHTA and CDR2 FQGTGA. This sample was taken from a study of CD8+ T cells in alopecia areata. Reverse transcribed after extraction, RNA yielded cDNA as the sequencing template. Sequencing used immunoSEQ multiplex PCR; TCRdb keeps in-frame clones, though not all of them. The sample yields 200,000 to 250,000 clones, about 53% seen once. J is TRBJ2-2 and V is TRBV7-3, with D tentatively TRBD1 (5 bases). The sequence came from a human donor with alopecia areata. The source was CD4+ T cells sorted from blood, collected at week 0. For the CDR3, the DNA is TGTGCCAGCAGCAACTCGCAGGGAAGGTCCACCGGGGAGCTGTTTTTT. Its translation: CASSNSQGRSTGELFF.